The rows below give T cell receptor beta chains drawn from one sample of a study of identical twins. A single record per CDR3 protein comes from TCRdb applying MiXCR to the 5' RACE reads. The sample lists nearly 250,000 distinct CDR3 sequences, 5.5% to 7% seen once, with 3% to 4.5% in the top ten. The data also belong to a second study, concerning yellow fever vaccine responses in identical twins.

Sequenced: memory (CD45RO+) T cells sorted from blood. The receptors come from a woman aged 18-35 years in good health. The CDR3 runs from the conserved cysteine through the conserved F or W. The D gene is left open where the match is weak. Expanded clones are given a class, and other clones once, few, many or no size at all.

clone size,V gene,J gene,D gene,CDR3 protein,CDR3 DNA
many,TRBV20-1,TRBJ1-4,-,CSARGGDEKLFF,TGCAGTGCTAGAGGGGGGGATGAAAAACTGTTTTTT
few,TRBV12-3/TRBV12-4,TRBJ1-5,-,CASRTGTANQPQHF,TGTGCCAGCAGGACCGGGACCGCAAATCAGCCCCAGCATTTT
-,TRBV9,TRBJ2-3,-,CASSVSVGTAQDTQYF,TGTGCCAGCAGCGTAAGTGTCGGGACGGCACAGGATACGCAGTATTTT
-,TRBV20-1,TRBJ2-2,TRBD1,CSARPRQGNGELFF,TGCAGTGCTAGACCCAGACAGGGTAACGGGGAGCTGTTTTTT
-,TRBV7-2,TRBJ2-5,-,CASSPGTQETQYF,TGTGCCAGCAGCCCCGGGACACAAGAGACCCAGTACTTC
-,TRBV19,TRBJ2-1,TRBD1,CASSRTGPYNEQFF,TGTGCCAGTAGTCGGACAGGACCTTACAATGAGCAGTTCTTC
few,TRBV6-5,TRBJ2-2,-,CASSYRSGELFF,TGTGCCAGCAGTTATCGATCCGGGGAGCTGTTTTTT
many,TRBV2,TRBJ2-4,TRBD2,CASSPRLAGGPRGGKNIQYF,TGTGCCAGCAGCCCACGATTAGCGGGAGGGCCCCGGGGGGGTAAAAACATTCAGTACTTC
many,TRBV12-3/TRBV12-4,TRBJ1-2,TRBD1,CASTNVAGGTVNYGYTF,TGTGCCAGCACCAACGTGGCAGGGGGCACGGTTAACTATGGCTACACCTTC
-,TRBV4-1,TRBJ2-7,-,CASSQGTTLREQYF,TGCGCCAGCAGCCAAGGGACAACCCTCCGGGAGCAGTACTTC
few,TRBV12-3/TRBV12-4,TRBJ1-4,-,CASSFRRGGKNEKLFF,TGTGCCAGCAGCTTCCGCAGGGGCGGGAAGAATGAAAAACTGTTTTTT
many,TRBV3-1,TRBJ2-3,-,CASQRTDTQYF,TGTGCCAGTCAGCGCACAGATACGCAGTATTTT
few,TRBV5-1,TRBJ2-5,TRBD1,CASSLVGQGLGETQYF,TGCGCCAGCAGCTTGGTGGGACAGGGTCTGGGGGAGACCCAGTACTTC
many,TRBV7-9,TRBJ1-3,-,CASSLLSASGNTIYF,TGTGCCAGCAGCTTATTGAGTGCCTCTGGAAACACCATATATTTT
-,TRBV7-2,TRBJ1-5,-,CASSLPGPQHF,TGTGCCAGCAGCTTACCAGGGCCCCAGCATTTT
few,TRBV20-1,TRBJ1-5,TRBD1,CSARGQGDSNQPQHF,TGCAGTGCTAGAGGACAGGGGGATAGCAATCAGCCCCAGCATTTT
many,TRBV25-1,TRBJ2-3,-,CASTLPRTDTQYF,TGTGCCAGCACCCTACCACGGACAGATACGCAGTATTTT
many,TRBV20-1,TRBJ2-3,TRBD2,CSAMNSGGETDTQYF,TGCAGTGCCATGAATAGCGGGGGGGAAACAGATACGCAGTATTTT
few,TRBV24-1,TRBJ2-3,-,CATSDTTSGMVGDTQYF,TGTGCCACCAGTGATACGACTAGTGGGATGGTAGGTGATACGCAGTATTTT
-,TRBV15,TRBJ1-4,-,CATSTRGLVEKLFF,TGTGCCACCAGCACTCGAGGGCTTGTTGAAAAACTGTTTTTT
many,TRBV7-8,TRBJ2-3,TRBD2,CASSLGTSGRIGDTQYF,TGTGCCAGCAGCTTAGGGACTAGCGGGAGGATAGGAGATACGCAGTATTTT
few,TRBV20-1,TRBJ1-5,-,CSARGDSGNQPQHF,TGCAGTGCTAGAGGAGATTCGGGCAATCAGCCCCAGCATTTT
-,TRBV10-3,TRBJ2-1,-,CAISPGQPQNEQFF,TGTGCCATCAGCCCGGGACAACCCCAAAATGAGCAGTTCTTC
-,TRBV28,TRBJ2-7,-,CASSVSGGQGLISGQYF,TGTGCCAGCAGCGTTTCTGGGGGGCAGGGCCTGATCTCCGGGCAGTACTTC
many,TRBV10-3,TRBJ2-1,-,CATPHRHNEQFF,TGTGCCACTCCGCACAGGCACAATGAGCAGTTCTTC
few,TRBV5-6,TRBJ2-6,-,CASRWTSSGANVLTF,TGTGCCAGCAGGTGGACTTCCTCTGGGGCCAACGTCCTGACTTTC
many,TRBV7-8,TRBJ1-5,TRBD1,CASSLPTGGSNQPQHF,TGTGCCAGCAGCTTACCGACAGGGGGTAGCAATCAGCCCCAGCATTTT
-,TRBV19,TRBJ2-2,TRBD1,CASSRDRFTGELFF,TGTGCCAGTAGTCGGGACAGATTCACCGGGGAGCTGTTTTTT
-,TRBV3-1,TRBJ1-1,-,CASSPLEMNTEAFF,TGTGCCAGCAGTCCGCTCGAGATGAACACTGAAGCTTTCTTT
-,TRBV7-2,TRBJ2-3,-,CASSTQFRLTDTQYF,TGTGCCAGCAGCACCCAGTTCCGACTCACAGATACGCAGTATTTT
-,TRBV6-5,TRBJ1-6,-,CASRRDNFGLHF,TGTGCCAGCAGGCGCGACAATTTTGGCCTCCACTTT
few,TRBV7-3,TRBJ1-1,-,CASSARPGVDTEAFF,TGTGCCAGCAGCGCCCGACCAGGGGTGGACACTGAAGCTTTCTTT
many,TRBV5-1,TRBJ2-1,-,CASSLVSGALTYNEQFF,TGCGCCAGCAGCTTGGTTAGCGGAGCACTTACCTACAATGAGCAGTTCTTC
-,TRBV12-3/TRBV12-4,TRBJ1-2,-,CASSRRTNPYGYTF,TGTGCCAGCAGTCGGCGGACAAACCCCTATGGCTACACCTTC
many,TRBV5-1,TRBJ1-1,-,CASSLVSVSYTEAFF,TGCGCCAGCAGCTTGGTCTCAGTATCTTACACTGAAGCTTTCTTT
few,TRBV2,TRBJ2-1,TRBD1,CASSEQQGATYNEQFF,TGTGCCAGCAGTGAACAACAGGGGGCCACCTACAATGAGCAGTTCTTC
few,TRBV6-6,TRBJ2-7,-,CASRVAYEQYF,TGTGCCAGCCGGGTTGCCTACGAGCAGTACTTC
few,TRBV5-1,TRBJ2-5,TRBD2,CASSLTPSGGAGWETQYF,TGCGCCAGCAGCTTGACCCCTAGCGGGGGGGCCGGTTGGGAGACCCAGTACTTC
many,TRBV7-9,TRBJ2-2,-,CASSLAGADTGELFF,TGTGCCAGCAGCTTAGCGGGGGCCGACACCGGGGAGCTGTTTTTT
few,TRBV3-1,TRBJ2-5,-,CASSQVAGEQETQYF,TGTGCCAGCAGCCAAGTGGCCGGGGAGCAAGAGACCCAGTACTTC
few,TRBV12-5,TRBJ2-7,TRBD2,CASGLVRSGSSYEQYF,TGTGCTAGTGGTTTGGTACGTAGCGGGAGCTCCTACGAGCAGTACTTC
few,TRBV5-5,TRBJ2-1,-,CASSLSRYNEQFF,TGTGCCAGCAGCTTGTCCAGATACAATGAGCAGTTCTTC
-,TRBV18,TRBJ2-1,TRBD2,CASSPQGLAGVNEQFF,TGTGCCAGCTCACCCCAGGGACTAGCGGGAGTCAATGAGCAGTTCTTC
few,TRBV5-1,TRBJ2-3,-,CASSWTGASTDTQYF,TGCGCCAGCAGCTGGACGGGCGCTAGCACAGATACGCAGTATTTT
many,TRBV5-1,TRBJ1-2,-,CASSLDSGGYTF,TGCGCCAGCAGCTTGGATAGTGGGGGCTACACCTTC
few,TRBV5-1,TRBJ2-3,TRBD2,CASSLGLAGVSTDTQYF,TGCGCCAGCAGCTTGGGACTAGCGGGTGTTAGCACAGATACGCAGTATTTT
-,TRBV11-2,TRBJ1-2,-,CASSFFRHGYTF,TGTGCCAGCAGCTTTTTTCGGCATGGCTACACCTTC
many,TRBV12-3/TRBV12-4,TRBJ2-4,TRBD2,CASSPLAGGGIQYF,TGTGCCAGCAGTCCCCTCGCGGGAGGAGGCATTCAGTACTTC
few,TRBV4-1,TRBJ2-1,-,CASSQLGLLNNEQFF,TGCGCCAGCAGCCAATTAGGACTCCTGAACAATGAGCAGTTCTTC
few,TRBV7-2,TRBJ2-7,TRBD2,CASSLLAGVEQYF,TGTGCCAGCAGCTTACTAGCGGGAGTCGAGCAGTACTTC
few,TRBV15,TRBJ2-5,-,CATSRWAEISQETQYF,TGTGCCACCAGCAGATGGGCAGAGATCTCCCAAGAGACCCAGTACTTC
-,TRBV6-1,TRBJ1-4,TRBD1,CASGTTGTGGGKLFF,TGTGCCAGCGGAACTACCGGGACAGGGGGCGGAAAACTGTTTTTT
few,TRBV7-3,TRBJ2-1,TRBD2,CASSPTAGITYNEQFF,TGTGCCAGCAGCCCGACAGCGGGAATCACCTACAATGAGCAGTTCTTC
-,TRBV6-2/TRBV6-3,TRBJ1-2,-,CASTLGGTNYGYTF,TGTGCCAGCACCCTTGGGGGGACTAACTATGGCTACACCTTC
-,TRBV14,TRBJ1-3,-,CASSRASGNTIYF,TGTGCCAGCAGCCGAGCCTCTGGAAACACCATATATTTT
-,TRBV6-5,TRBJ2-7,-,CASSYSSSGGPYEQYF,TGTGCCAGCAGTTACTCGAGCAGCGGAGGCCCCTACGAGCAGTACTTC